This is a list of T cell receptor beta chains from one sample in a study of CD8 T cells in Susac syndrome. TCRdb redid the calling of the immunoSEQ multiplex PCR reads with MiXCR, one entry per CDR3 protein. The sample carries about 400,000 distinct CDR3 sequences, about 85% recorded once. The specimen sequenced was CD8+ T cells from PBMCs. These receptors came from a human donor with multiple sclerosis. The CDR3 runs from the conserved cysteine through the conserved F or W. Fields, in order: D gene, V gene, J gene, CDR3 length, clone size, CDR3 protein, CDR3 DNA. D genes are given only for firm matches. Clone size is shown for a subset of rows, as once, few, many or a class of expanded clone.

TRBD1	TRBV29-1	TRBJ2-7	13	NA	CSVGTGGDYEQYF	TGCAGCGTTGGGACAGGGGGGGACTACGAGCAGTACTTC
NA	TRBV7-9	TRBJ1-3	15	NA	CASSSPRVAGNTIYF	TGTGCCAGCAGCTCCCCCAGGGTAGCTGGAAACACCATATATTTT
TRBD2	TRBV4-1	TRBJ2-7	16	NA	CASSQLPGLAGYEQYF	TGCGCCAGCAGCCAACTCCCGGGACTAGCGGGCTACGAGCAGTACTTC
TRBD1	TRBV3-1	TRBJ1-2	14	once	CASSPRDRRHGYTF	TGTGCCAGCAGCCCCCGGGACAGGCGTCATGGCTACACCTTC
TRBD1	TRBV27	TRBJ2-2	16	NA	CASSLTGQGSAGELFF	TGTGCCAGCAGTTTAACGGGACAGGGAAGTGCCGGGGAGCTGTTTTTT
NA	TRBV27	TRBJ2-7	15	NA	CASSLSRTGSYEQYF	TGTGCCAGCAGTTTATCAAGGACGGGCTCCTACGAGCAGTACTTC
NA	TRBV2	TRBJ2-1	13	NA	CASSEEPGNEQFF	TGTGCCAGCAGTGAAGAACCGGGGAATGAGCAGTTCTTC
NA	TRBV2	TRBJ2-7	11	NA	CASSDWDEQYF	TGTGCCAGCAGTGATTGGGACGAGCAGTACTTC
NA	TRBV28	TRBJ1-2	12	NA	CASSLANYGYTF	TGTGCCAGCAGCCTCGCTAACTATGGCTACACCTTC
TRBD2	TRBV4-1	TRBJ2-5	17	NA	CATQRDLAGGLGETQYF	TGCGCCACCCAGCGGGATCTAGCGGGAGGGCTGGGGGAGACCCAGTACTTC
NA	TRBV6-6	TRBJ1-2	16	NA	CASSHEDSLLNYGYTF	TGTGCCAGCAGCCACGAGGACAGTCTACTTAACTATGGCTACACCTTC
TRBD2	TRBV2	TRBJ2-7	14	NA	CASGGREAPYEQYF	TGTGCCAGTGGGGGGCGGGAGGCCCCCTACGAGCAGTACTTC
TRBD1	TRBV5-6	TRBJ2-1	17	NA	CASSLVTGGNPYNEQFF	TGTGCCAGCAGCTTGGTGACAGGGGGCAATCCCTACAATGAGCAGTTCTTC
TRBD1	TRBV7-9	TRBJ1-1	15	once	CASSILDRGPIQAFF	TGTGCCAGCAGCATTCTAGACAGGGGGCCTATTCAAGCTTTCTTT
NA	TRBV4-1	TRBJ1-6	19	NA	CASSQGVRGASSYNSPLHF	TGCGCCAGCAGCCAAGGAGTGAGGGGGGCGAGCTCCTATAATTCACCCCTCCACTTT
NA	TRBV4-1	TRBJ2-1	15	NA	CASSLTTEIYNEQFF	TGCGCCAGCAGCCTCACGACGGAGATCTACAATGAGCAGTTCTTC
NA	TRBV27	TRBJ1-5	14	once	CASRSGSGNQPQHF	TGTGCCAGCAGGTCAGGGTCGGGCAATCAGCCCCAGCATTTT
TRBD1	TRBV29-1	TRBJ2-7	12	once	CSVLDREYEQYF	TGCAGCGTTTTAGACAGGGAGTACGAGCAGTACTTC
NA	TRBV28	TRBJ1-1	16	once	CASRPDRYYMNTEAFF	TGTGCCAGCAGACCCGACAGGTACTACATGAACACTGAAGCTTTCTTT
NA	TRBV18	TRBJ2-3	15	NA	CASENPGPPTDTQYF	TGTGCCAGCGAAAATCCCGGGCCCCCCACAGATACGCAGTATTTT
NA	TRBV6-6	TRBJ2-7	14	NA	CASSYEAGAYEQYF	TGTGCCAGCAGTTACGAGGCAGGGGCCTACGAGCAGTACTTC
TRBD2	TRBV19	TRBJ2-1	14	NA	CASSKGLGADEQFF	TGTGCCAGTAGTAAGGGACTAGGGGCGGATGAGCAGTTCTTC
TRBD2	TRBV5-4	TRBJ2-3	17	NA	CASSPLSGGGAADTQYF	TGTGCCAGCAGCCCGCTGTCGGGCGGGGGGGCGGCAGATACGCAGTATTTT
NA	TRBV6-6	TRBJ1-2	14	NA	CASKAVEGGYGYTF	TGTGCCAGCAAGGCGGTCGAGGGTGGCTATGGCTACACCTTC
NA	TRBV19	TRBJ1-5	17	NA	CASSIGASDRSNQPQHF	TGTGCCAGTAGTATAGGGGCCTCCGACAGGAGCAATCAGCCCCAGCATTTT
NA	TRBV6-1	TRBJ2-3	16	few	CASKPVAESVTDTQYF	TGTGCCAGCAAGCCCGTAGCGGAGTCTGTCACAGATACGCAGTATTTT
NA	TRBV6-4	TRBJ2-6	17	NA	CASSEQGASSGANVLTF	TGTGCCAGCAGTGAACAAGGGGCTAGCTCTGGGGCCAACGTCCTGACTTTC
NA	TRBV29-1	TRBJ2-5	15	NA	CSVDGVAEPQETQYF	TGCAGCGTTGATGGGGTAGCGGAGCCTCAAGAGACCCAGTACTTC
NA	TRBV15	TRBJ2-5	13	NA	CATRGSSQETQYF	TGTGCCACCAGAGGGAGCTCCCAAGAGACCCAGTACTTC
NA	TRBV12-3/TRBV12-4	TRBJ1-5	16	NA	CASSLQARGSNQPQHF	TGTGCCAGCAGTTTACAGGCCCGAGGGAGCAATCAGCCCCAGCATTTT
TRBD2	TRBV3-1	TRBJ2-5	18	NA	CASSHLERGVPYQETQYF	TGTGCCAGCAGCCACCTAGAGCGGGGGGTCCCGTACCAAGAGACCCAGTACTTC
TRBD2	TRBV19	TRBJ2-3	16	NA	CASSPPLAGYADTQYF	TGTGCCAGTAGTCCCCCGTTAGCGGGGTACGCAGATACGCAGTATTTT
TRBD1	TRBV27	TRBJ1-4	17	NA	CASSFRATGATNEKLFF	TGTGCCAGCAGTTTTAGGGCGACAGGGGCAACTAATGAAAAACTGTTTTTT
NA	TRBV12-3/TRBV12-4	TRBJ2-6	16	NA	CASRPQGSAGANVLTF	TGTGCCAGCAGACCACAGGGATCTGCCGGGGCCAACGTCCTGACTTTC
TRBD2	TRBV27	TRBJ2-7	15	once	CASSSYSGGAGEQYF	TGTGCCAGCAGTTCTTACTCGGGAGGGGCGGGCGAGCAGTACTTC
TRBD1	TRBV6-1	TRBJ2-3	16	NA	CASTGHRQGATDTQYF	TGTGCCAGCACCGGTCATCGGCAGGGGGCAACAGATACGCAGTATTTT
NA	TRBV30	TRBJ1-5	13	NA	CAWGAGYNQPQHF	TGTGCCTGGGGTGCAGGGTACAATCAGCCCCAGCATTTT
NA	TRBV7-9	TRBJ1-1	15	NA	CASSSPGTTWAEAFF	TGTGCCAGCAGCTCCCCCGGGACCACGTGGGCTGAAGCTTTCTTT
NA	TRBV7-8	TRBJ1-3	16	NA	CASSPPGLDSGNTIYF	TGTGCCAGCAGCCCCCCAGGGTTGGACTCTGGAAACACCATATATTTT
NA	TRBV4-2	TRBJ2-3	17	once	CASSHDPPGTSTDTQYF	TGTGCCAGCAGCCACGACCCACCCGGGACTAGCACAGATACGCAGTATTTT
NA	TRBV4-1	TRBJ2-2	15	NA	CASSPVRGNTGELFF	TGCGCCAGCAGCCCGGTCAGGGGGAACACCGGGGAGCTGTTTTTT
TRBD2	TRBV7-2	TRBJ2-1	15	NA	CASRLLAGTFNEQFF	TGTGCCAGCAGACTGCTAGCGGGGACCTTCAATGAGCAGTTCTTC
NA	TRBV4-1	TRBJ2-7	12	NA	CASSHPGREQYF	TGCGCCAGCAGCCACCCGGGACGCGAGCAGTACTTC
NA	TRBV12-3/TRBV12-4	TRBJ2-6	16	NA	CASSPDVGSGANVLTF	TGTGCCAGCAGCCCGGACGTCGGCTCTGGGGCCAACGTCCTGACTTTC
NA	TRBV15	TRBJ2-2	16	NA	CATSRDGESGTGELFF	TGTGCCACCAGCAGAGATGGGGAAAGCGGCACCGGGGAGCTGTTTTTT
TRBD1	TRBV2	TRBJ2-7	14	NA	CASTTRQGRYEQYF	TGTGCCAGCACCACCCGACAGGGGCGATACGAGCAGTACTTC
NA	TRBV2	TRBJ2-2	11	NA	CASDGSGELFF	TGTGCCTCCGACGGAAGCGGGGAGCTGTTTTTT
NA	TRBV27	TRBJ1-2	16	few	CASSYLQGSTPYGYTF	TGTGCCAGCAGTTATTTACAGGGCTCCACTCCCTATGGCTACACCTTC
TRBD1	TRBV7-6	TRBJ1-1	18	NA	CASSYYLAGQEKNTEASF	TGTGCCAGCAGCTATTATTTAGCGGGACAGGAGAAAAACACTGAAGCTTCCTTT
TRBD2	TRBV5-1	TRBJ2-2	19	NA	CASSLAPPGLAENTGELFF	TGCGCCAGCAGCTTGGCACCCCCGGGACTAGCGGAGAACACCGGGGAGCTGTTTTTT
TRBD2	TRBV10-3	TRBJ2-3	15	NA	CAIGLAENPTDTQYF	TGTGCCATCGGGCTAGCGGAGAACCCCACAGATACGCAGTATTTT
TRBD1	TRBV30	TRBJ2-7	13	NA	CAWSGQGWHEQYF	TGTGCCTGGAGTGGACAGGGGTGGCACGAGCAGTACTTC
NA	TRBV27	TRBJ2-2	15	once	CASSSFDELGGELFF	TGTGCCAGCAGTTCGTTCGACGAATTGGGCGGGGAGCTGTTTTTT
NA	TRBV12-3/TRBV12-4	TRBJ1-1	13	few	CASILAGNTEAFF	TGTGCCAGCATTCTAGCGGGGAACACTGAAGCTTTCTTT
NA	TRBV19	TRBJ1-5	15	NA	CASRLWADSNQPQHF	TGTGCCAGTAGATTGTGGGCGGATAGCAATCAGCCCCAGCATTTT
NA	TRBV11-2	TRBJ2-1	17	NA	CASSLWRRVIVYNEQFF	TGTGCCAGCAGCTTATGGCGGCGGGTAATAGTTTACAATGAGCAGTTCTTC
NA	TRBV6-6	TRBJ1-1	16	few	CASRSLYQGGNTEAFF	TGTGCCAGCAGGTCCTTATACCAGGGTGGGAACACTGAAGCTTTCTTT
NA	TRBV7-6	TRBJ1-1	14	NA	CASSLAALNTEAFF	TGTGCCAGCAGCTTAGCGGCCCTGAACACTGAAGCTTTCTTT